Each of the 6 T cell receptor beta chains below was sequenced from the same sample in a study of patients and donors after allogeneic stem cell transplantation. TCRdb reanalysed the RT-PCR reads using MiXCR and keeps one entry per CDR3 protein. Here the sample spans tens of thousands of distinct CDR3 sequences, 40% to 60% being singletons. The sequenced material came from blood, either unsorted or a sorted T cell fraction (not recorded which). Receptor source: a human donor who was either an allogeneic HSCT recipient or a stem cell or donor lymphocyte infusion donor (not recorded which). It is not recorded whose cells these are; they may come from a transplant donor.

J is TRBJ1-4 and V is TRBV6-5; TRBD1 is a possible D gene (6 bases). The CDR3 is 19 residues long. V lost 0 bases, J lost 5 bases, and 22 bases lay in between. Germline-derived CDR1 and CDR2 are MNHEY and SVGAGI. The CDR3 region has the DNA TGTGCCAGCAGTTACTCTCCAGACCTCAGTGGGGGACAAAATGAAAAACTGTTTTTT. The encoded protein is CASSYSPDLSGGQNEKLFF.

The chain employs TRBV7-3 and TRBJ2-1; TRBD2 matches 14 bases. The length of the CDR3 is 18 residues. Germline values: CDR1 SGHTA, CDR2 FQGTGA. V lost 6 bases, J lost 7 bases, and 14 bases stayed unmatched. In DNA, the CDR3 is TGTGCCAGCAGGGAAAGTTCGGGACTAGCGGGAGTCCGGAATGAGCAGTTCTTC. Protein product: CASRESSGLAGVRNEQFF.

The chain links TRBV12-3 or TRBV12-4 to TRBJ1-2; D might be TRBD1 (6 bases). The CDR3 loop spans 13 amino acids. V lost 4 bases, J lost 8 bases, and 14 bases lay in between. CDR3 bases: TGTGCCAGCAGTTCGTACAGGGAGGCAGGCTACACCTTC. Its protein is CASSSYREAGYTF.

V and J are TRBV24-1 and TRBJ2-3; 7 bases align to TRBD1. The CDR3 length is 17 residues. Trimming took 7 bases from V and 4 from J; bases not matched to a gene: 16. CDR1 is KGHDR, CDR2 SFDVKD, per germline. CDR3 residues: CATSPPFGTAQPDTQYF. CDR3 in DNA: TGTGCCACCAGCCCACCCTTTGGGACAGCCCAGCCAGATACGCAGTATTTT.

The chain recombines TRBV12-3 or TRBV12-4 with TRBJ1-4; 10 bases are a match to TRBD1. The ends lost 6 bases at V and 4 bases at J; junction bases unmatched: 14. The length of the CDR3 is 18 residues. The CDR3 bases are TGTGCCAGCAGGACAGGGGGCTCAACGCAGTCCGGTAATGAAAAACTGTTTTTT. Amino acids: CASRTGGSTQSGNEKLFF.

This clonotype has more than one count but fewer than ten. The V and J genes are TRBV7-9 and TRBJ2-1, with D perhaps matching TRBD2 (5 bases). Germline-derived CDR1 and CDR2 are SEHNR and FQNEAQ (reference sequence). Trimming pared 3 bases from V and 3 bases from J, leaving 9 bases between. The CDR3 is 14 amino acids. The CDR3 sequence: CASSLTNDYNEQFF. The CDR3 DNA follows: TGTGCCAGCAGCTTGACTAACGACTACAATGAGCAGTTCTTC.